This TCR beta chain was sequenced in a study of graft-versus-host responses after intestinal transplantation. Study-wide results and limits: Peak levels of circulating GvH clones tracked with early post-transplant HvG declines.

The table came from immunoSEQ multiplex PCR; TCRdb's copy has only in-frame clones and leaves some out. Of tens of thousands of clones in the sample, around 90% were seen once. From germline, CDR1 is SGHAT and CDR2 FQNNGV. The V end was cut by 4 bases, the J end by 3 bases, with 7 bases between. The CDR3 loop spans 13 amino acids. About this clone: Its antigen is unidentified.

The specimen was unstimulated CD8+ T cells sorted from spleen or lymph node cells, collected before transplant. The gene calls are TRBV11-2 and TRBJ1-5; D gene uncertain. This clonotype was obtained from a human donor who was the organ donor for an intestinal transplant. This CDR3 is CASSSSHNQPQHF. In nucleotides, the CDR3 is TGTGCCAGCAGCTCGAGCCACAATCAGCCCCAGCATTTT.